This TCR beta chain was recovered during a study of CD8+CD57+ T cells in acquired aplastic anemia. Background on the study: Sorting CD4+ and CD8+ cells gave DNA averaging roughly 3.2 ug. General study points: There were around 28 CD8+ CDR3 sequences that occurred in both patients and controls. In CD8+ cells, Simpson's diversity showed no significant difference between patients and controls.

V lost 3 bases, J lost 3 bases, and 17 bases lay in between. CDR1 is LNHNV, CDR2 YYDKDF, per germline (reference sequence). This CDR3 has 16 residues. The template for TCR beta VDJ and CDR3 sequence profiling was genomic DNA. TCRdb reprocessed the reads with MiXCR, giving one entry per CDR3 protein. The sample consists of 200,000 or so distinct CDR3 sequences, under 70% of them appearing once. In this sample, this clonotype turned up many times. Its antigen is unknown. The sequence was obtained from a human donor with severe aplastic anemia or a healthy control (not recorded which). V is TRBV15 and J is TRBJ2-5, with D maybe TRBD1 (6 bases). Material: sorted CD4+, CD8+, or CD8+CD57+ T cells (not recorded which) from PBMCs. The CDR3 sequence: CATSRGLGALKETQYF. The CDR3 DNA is TGTGCCACCAGCAGGGGGCTGGGGGCGCTAAAAGAGACCCAGTACTTC.